The subject of this entry is one T cell receptor beta chain. Its antigen is not identified. This entry comes from a study of cytomegalovirus exposure and HLA in healthy donors. Findings and caveats of the study: Earlier analysis looked at TCR beta V segments, and most were productive about 87% or about 30% of the time.

This CDR3 contains 12 residues. V lost 11 bases, J lost 7 bases, and 2 bases stayed unmatched. Germline V gives CDR1 MNHEY, CDR2 SVGAGI. Each donor was healthy, and each was a bone marrow donor. Unrecorded immune exposure was likely among donors, who were nominally healthy when sampled. The PCR employed 60 Vbeta primers together with 13 Jbeta primers. Here immunoSEQ multiplex PCR was the method, and the copy in TCRdb shows in-frame clones only, minus some. Altogether tens of thousands of clones are present, around 81% being singletons, with the ten largest covering roughly 5.6%. V and J are TRBV6-5 and TRBJ2-1; the match to TRBD2 covers 13 bases. The specimen sequenced was PBMCs. This clonotype was obtained from a male donor in good health and CMV-seronegative. The CDR3 here is CAAGLAGNEQFF. DNA for the CDR3: TGTGCCGCGGGACTAGCGGGGAATGAGCAGTTCTTC.